A selection of T cell receptor beta chains follows, all from one sample in a study of early T cells in non-severe SARS-CoV-2 infection. MiXCR was run by TCRdb on the 5' RACE reads, yielding one entry per CDR3 protein. Of about 23,000 distinct CDR3 sequences listed, 5.3% were seen once; the top ten hold approximately 12%. Sequenced input: whole blood. Receptors originate from an adult who was a healthcare worker with PCR-confirmed SARS-CoV-2 infection or an uninfected control (not recorded which). Both conserved end residues are part of each CDR3. Each record gives: D gene, J gene, V gene, clone size, CDR3 DNA, CDR3 protein. The D gene is left open where the match is weak. Size is omitted from some rows. Given values are once, few, many or a class for expanded clones.

.,TRBJ2-5,TRBV11-2,many,TGTGCCAGCAGCCCCTCCCGACAGACCCAAGAGACCCAGTACTTC,CASSPSRQTQETQYF
.,TRBJ2-1,TRBV10-3,.,TGTGCCATCAGTGAGTCCCCAGGTGAAAGTGATGAGCAGTTCTTC,CAISESPGESDEQFF
TRBD1,TRBJ2-1,TRBV29-1,many,TGCAGCGTGAGGAAACGACGAACCGGGACAGATCCCTACAATGAGCAGTTCTTC,CSVRKRRTGTDPYNEQFF
.,TRBJ2-2,TRBV6-1,many,TGTGCCAGCAACACCCTTGGTTCCACCGGGGAGCTGTTTTTT,CASNTLGSTGELFF
.,TRBJ1-5,TRBV2,.,TGTGCCAGCAGTGGTGGTCAGCCCCAGCATTTT,CASSGGQPQHF
.,TRBJ1-2,TRBV20-1,.,TGCAGTGCTCCAATAGGAACCAACTATGGCTACACCTTC,CSAPIGTNYGYTF
.,TRBJ1-1,TRBV6-2/TRBV6-3,many,TGTGCCAGCATGACACATGCCGGGAACACTGAAGCTTTCTTT,CASMTHAGNTEAFF
.,TRBJ2-3,TRBV7-6,many,TGTGCCAGCAGCTTAGCGGCGGTCCCCACAGATACGCAGTATTTT,CASSLAAVPTDTQYF
TRBD2,TRBJ2-1,TRBV7-8,many,TGTGCCAGCAGCTTAGCGCTTTTGCGGGAGGGCAGCTCCTACAATGAGCAGTTCTTC,CASSLALLREGSSYNEQFF
TRBD1,TRBJ1-2,TRBV20-1,many,TGCAGTGCTAGCTCGGGACAGTTTTCTGGCTACACCTTC,CSASSGQFSGYTF
.,TRBJ2-3,TRBV11-2,few,TGTGCCAGCAGCCCCCCAGGGGCTTACGCAGATACGCAGTATTTT,CASSPPGAYADTQYF
.,TRBJ1-1,TRBV24-1,many,TGTGCCACCAGTGACAGGAACACTGAAGCTTTCTTT,CATSDRNTEAFF
TRBD1,TRBJ2-1,TRBV6-2/TRBV6-3,many,TGTGCCAGCAGTTACTCAAGGGGGCGGGATGAGCAGTTCTTC,CASSYSRGRDEQFF
.,TRBJ1-1,TRBV29-1,.,TGCAGCGTTATAAGGGCATCGAACACTGAAGCTTTCTTT,CSVIRASNTEAFF
TRBD2,TRBJ2-5,TRBV6-2/TRBV6-3,many,TGTGCCAGCACTAGCGGGAGGACCCAGTACTTC,CASTSGRTQYF
.,TRBJ1-6,TRBV20-1,many,TGCAGTTCAAAACAGGTGCCGACTGATTCACCCCTCCACTTT,CSSKQVPTDSPLHF
.,TRBJ2-1,TRBV11-2,many,TGTGCCAGCCGCAGGCTAGTAGTTGAGGAGCAGTTCTTC,CASRRLVVEEQFF
.,TRBJ2-1,TRBV19,.,TGTGCCAGTAGTAGGACCTCCCAGGGTGAGCAGTTCTTC,CASSRTSQGEQFF
.,TRBJ2-1,TRBV6-2/TRBV6-3,large,TGTGCCAGCAGTTACGAAAGTCTGACAGGCAATTACAATGAGCAGTTCTTC,CASSYESLTGNYNEQFF
.,TRBJ2-2,TRBV6-2/TRBV6-3,medium-sized,TGTGCCAGCAAATGGGCCGGGACGACCGGGGAGCTGTTTTTT,CASKWAGTTGELFF
TRBD2,TRBJ2-3,TRBV3-1,few,TGTGCCAGCAGCCAAGAAGGGAGCGGGGACACAGATACGCAGTATTTT,CASSQEGSGDTDTQYF
.,TRBJ2-5,TRBV6-6,many,TGTGCCAGCAGCCCTACCCGAGATCAGGGGGAGACCCAGTACTTC,CASSPTRDQGETQYF
.,TRBJ1-4,TRBV20-1,many,TGCAGTGCTAGAGATCGGGGTGAAAAACTGTTTTTT,CSARDRGEKLFF
TRBD1,TRBJ1-2,TRBV28,many,TGTGCCAGCAGCCCAGGGGGGGCTGGTTTCGACTATGGCTACACCTTC,CASSPGGAGFDYGYTF
.,TRBJ2-5,TRBV20-1,.,TGCAGTGCTAGTCGTAGAGAGACCCAGTACTTC,CSASRRETQYF
.,TRBJ1-5,TRBV12-3/TRBV12-4,many,TGTGCCAGCACCGACGAGGGTAATCAGCCCCAGCATTTT,CASTDEGNQPQHF
.,TRBJ2-6,TRBV28,many,TGTGCCAGCAGTTCTCAGGGATCTGGGGCCAACGTCCTGACTTTC,CASSSQGSGANVLTF
.,TRBJ2-3,TRBV7-2,many,TGTGCCAGCAGCCGCTACAGCACAGATACGCAGTATTTT,CASSRYSTDTQYF
.,TRBJ1-5,TRBV7-2,many,TGTGCCAGCAGCTTAGGACACAATCAGCCCCAGCATTTT,CASSLGHNQPQHF
TRBD1,TRBJ2-2,TRBV18,.,TGTGCCAGCTCACGGACAGGGGGTAGCACCGGGGAGCTGTTTTTT,CASSRTGGSTGELFF
TRBD1,TRBJ2-2,TRBV20-1,.,TGCAGTGCTAGGGATCAGGGGGCAGGTACCGGGGAGCTGTTTTTT,CSARDQGAGTGELFF
TRBD2,TRBJ2-7,TRBV5-4,many,TGTGCCAGCAGCCAGACTAGCGGGAGAGGAAGCTCCTACGAGCAGTACTTC,CASSQTSGRGSSYEQYF
TRBD1,TRBJ1-6,TRBV12-5,many,TGTGCTAGTGGTTTGCTAGACAGGGCGAATTCACCCCTCCACTTT,CASGLLDRANSPLHF
.,TRBJ2-1,TRBV11-3,few,TGTGCCAGCAGCTTAGTCGGGATTGGTACTAATGAGCAGTTCTTC,CASSLVGIGTNEQFF
TRBD1,TRBJ2-1,TRBV11-3,few,TGTGCCAGCAGCTACGAGGGACAGGGGTACAATGAGCAGTTCTTC,CASSYEGQGYNEQFF
TRBD2,TRBJ2-3,TRBV7-9,many,TGTGCCAGCAGCTTCGCTAGCGGGACTGTGCCAGATACGCAGTATTTT,CASSFASGTVPDTQYF
.,TRBJ2-5,TRBV6-2/TRBV6-3,many,TGTGCCAGTCATTCGGAGGGATTTGAGACCCAGTACTTC,CASHSEGFETQYF
TRBD2,TRBJ2-1,TRBV4-3,hyperexpanded,TGCGCCAGCAGTCTAACTAGCGGGAGAGGTGATGAGCAGTTCTTC,CASSLTSGRGDEQFF
.,TRBJ1-1,TRBV4-1,.,TGCGCCAGCAGCCAAGATCTGGGGTCGGGGAGTGAAGCTTTCTTT,CASSQDLGSGSEAFF
.,TRBJ2-4,TRBV20-1,many,TGCAGTGCTACAGGAAGTGGCAGTTCTAAAAACATTCAGTACTTC,CSATGSGSSKNIQYF
.,TRBJ2-1,TRBV15,many,TGTGCCACCAGCAGGTACAATGAGCAGTTCTTC,CATSRYNEQFF
TRBD2,TRBJ2-1,TRBV7-3,many,TGTGCCAGCAGCCGAGCCGGGACTAGCGGGAGTGGTGAGCAGTTCTTC,CASSRAGTSGSGEQFF
.,TRBJ2-1,TRBV7-6,many,TGTGCCAGCAGCTTAGCGGAACGGGGGAATGAGCAGTTCTTC,CASSLAERGNEQFF
TRBD2,TRBJ2-1,TRBV5-5,many,TGTGCCAGCAGCTTGTTGGTCGGGACTAGCTCCCACAATGAGCAGTTCTTC,CASSLLVGTSSHNEQFF
TRBD1,TRBJ2-2,TRBV15,many,TGTGCCACCAGCAAACACCATAGGACAGGCGCAAACACCGGGGAGCTGTTTTTT,CATSKHHRTGANTGELFF
TRBD2,TRBJ2-1,TRBV5-6,many,TGTGCCAGCAGCTTTACTAGCGGGAGAAACAATGAGCAGTTCTTC,CASSFTSGRNNEQFF
.,TRBJ2-5,TRBV14,many,TGTGCCAGCAGCCAAGGCATTGTGGCGGGACAAGAGACCCAGTACTTC,CASSQGIVAGQETQYF
TRBD2,TRBJ2-5,TRBV20-1,many,TGCAGTGCAACGCGGACTAGCAAAGAGACCCAGTACTTC,CSATRTSKETQYF
.,TRBJ2-7,TRBV18,.,TGTGCCAGCTCACCAGGGCTCGGACAGATGCTCACCACTTACGAGCAGTACTTC,CASSPGLGQMLTTYEQYF